These 17 T cell receptor beta chains were sequenced from one sample in a study of blood T cell repertoires in COVID-19. Some clones are missing from TCRdb's copy, which holds only in-frame ones; the method was immunoSEQ multiplex PCR. Altogether under 300,000 clones are present, 70% to 90% being singletons, with the ten largest covering 2% to 2.5%. Specimen: peripheral blood. The source of these receptors is a woman between 40 and 50 years old who had recovered from COVID-19.

This clone was observed once. V gene TRBV6-1 combines with J gene TRBJ2-5, with D uncertain. The CDR3 loop spans 17 amino acids. Germline lookup yields CDR1 MNHNS and CDR2 SASEGT. Between the trimmed V and J ends, which lost 4 bases and 5 bases, there was a span of 23 bases. CDR3 nucleotides: TGTGCCAGCAGTGGTTCGTGGCAGACACATCCCCCGGAGACCCAGTACTTC. This encodes CASSGSWQTHPPETQYF.

The V and J genes are TRBV3-1 (or the pseudogene TRBV3-2) and TRBJ1-2; unclear D gene. V lost 6 bases and J 1 base, leaving 12 bases between the germline ends. This CDR3 spans 14 amino acids. The germline V gene has CDR1 LGHDT and CDR2 YNNKEL (reference sequence). The CDR3 spells CASSPGSVNYGYTF. The DNA of the CDR3 is TGTGCCAGCAGTCCCGGGAGTGTTAACTATGGCTACACCTTC.

The chain links TRBV12-3 or TRBV12-4 to TRBJ2-7; D ambiguous. The CDR3 is 12 residues long. V was clipped by 6 bases and J by 4 bases, with 10 bases between them. The CDR3 is CASSRDTYEQYF. In DNA, the CDR3 is TGTGCCAGCAGCCGAGACACATACGAGCAGTACTTC.

This chain connects TRBV19 to TRBJ1-2, with D maybe TRBD1 (5 bases). CDR1 is LNHDA and CDR2 is SQIVND in the germline V gene (reference sequence). Trimming took off 5 bases at V and 3 bases at J, with 16 bases between the two ends. The CDR3 has 15 amino acids. CDR3: CASSALGREYYGYTF. The CDR3 DNA sequence: TGTGCCAGTAGTGCCTTGGGCAGGGAATACTATGGCTACACCTTC.

The V and J genes are TRBV6-6 and TRBJ2-5; 8 bases line up with TRBD1. The V gene's germline CDR1 is MNHNY and CDR2 SVGAGI (reference sequence). Trimming took 6 bases from V and 2 from J; bases not matched to a gene: 5. CDR3 length: 14 residues. The CDR3 bases are TGTGCCAGCAGCCCAGACAGGGGTCAAGAGACCCAGTACTTC. It encodes CASSPDRGQETQYF.

This chain joins TRBV5-4 and TRBJ2-7; D unclear. The CDR3 contains 13 residues. V lost 3 bases, J lost 6 bases, and 13 bases lay in between. CDR1 and CDR2 from the germline V gene are SGHNT and YYREEE (reference sequence). The CDR3 region is CASSSPGFGEQYF. In DNA form, the CDR3 reads TGTGCCAGCAGCTCACCCGGGTTTGGCGAGCAGTACTTC.

The J gene is TRBJ2-2, the V gene TRBV11-2, with 8 bases that match TRBD2. The J segment lost 4 bases and the V segment lost 1 base, leaving 11 bases of the junction unmatched. This CDR3 region has 18 residues. CDR1 and CDR2 (germline): SGHAT, FQNNGV. As DNA, the CDR3 is TGTGCCAGCAGCTTAGGGGTTCCGGGAGGGCAGGGCACCGGGGAGCTGTTTTTT. Encoded protein: CASSLGVPGGQGTGELFF.

This clone was seen more than once but under ten times. The gene calls are TRBV12-3 or TRBV12-4 and TRBJ1-3; D is unclear. The CDR3 is 13 amino acids. V was trimmed by 4 bases and J by 2 bases, leaving 6 bases between them. CDR3 DNA sequence: TGTGCCAGCAGTTCAGAAACTGGAAACACCATATATTTT. This gives the protein CASSSETGNTIYF.

The chain carries TRBV11-3 and TRBJ2-6, with D possibly TRBD2 on 5 matching bases. The CDR3 extends over 19 amino acids. The germline gives CDR1 SGHNT, CDR2 YENEEA. V was cut by 0 bases and J by 0 bases, with 15 bases left in between. In DNA, the CDR3 is TGTGCCAGCAGCTTAGATGAGGGATCCGATTACTCTGGGGCCAACGTCCTGACTTTC. Amino acids: CASSLDEGSDYSGANVLTF.

As DNA, the CDR3 is TGCGCCAGCAGTGAGTCAAGGACAGGGTTTGGGTACTTC. It yields the protein CASSESRTGFGYF. The chain uses TRBV10-2 and TRBJ2-7; 8 nucleotides align to TRBD1. The V and J ends lost 0 bases and 12 bases, in that order; junction bases with no gene match: 7. The V gene's germline CDR1 is WSHSY and CDR2 SAAADI. The CDR3 is 13 amino acids.

The chain recombines TRBV28 with TRBJ1-2; unclear D gene. The CDR3 loop spans 11 amino acids. Germline CDR1 MDHEN, CDR2 SYDVKM. Trimming took off 6 bases at V and 8 bases at J, with 10 bases between the two ends. The CDR3 DNA sequence: TGTGCCAGCAGCCCCACCCGGGGCTACACCTTC. Translation: CASSPTRGYTF.

This chain uses TRBV11-3 with TRBJ2-7; 7 bases are shared with TRBD2. Unmatched junction bases numbered 9, after V lost 2 bases and J lost 2 bases. The length of the CDR3 is 16 residues. Germline V lookup: CDR1 SGHNT, CDR2 YENEEA. The CDR3 DNA follows: TGTGCCAGCAGCTTACGGTTAACGGGAGGAACCTACGAGCAGTACTTC. Its protein is CASSLRLTGGTYEQYF.

V usage is TRBV7-3 and J usage is TRBJ2-2; a possible D gene is TRBD2 (5 bases). The germline V gene encodes CDR1 SGHTA and CDR2 FQGTGA. This CDR3 region has 15 residues. The ends were cut back, 8 bases at V and 4 bases at J, with 17 bases in the middle. The CDR3, as DNA: TGTGCCAGCCCGGCCGGTGATCGGGGCACCGGGGAGCTGTTTTTT. This encodes CASPAGDRGTGELFF.

The chain couples TRBV6-2 or TRBV6-3 to TRBJ2-6, with D hard to call. Germline loops: CDR1 MNHEY, CDR2 SVGEGT. V gave up 2 bases and J gave up 2 bases, with 7 bases separating them. This CDR3 contains 15 residues. CDR3 DNA sequence: TGTGCCAGCAGTTACGCGCTAGCTGGGGCCAACGTCCTGACTTTC. Its translation: CASSYALAGANVLTF.

This clone was observed a handful of times. V is TRBV2 and J is TRBJ2-5; D might be TRBD2 (6 bases). Trimming cost V 9 bases and J 2 bases, with 19 bases left between them. This CDR3 has 15 residues. CDR1 and CDR2 (germline): SNHLY, FYNNEI. The CDR3: CASCPEEGPQETQYF. DNA of the CDR3: TGTGCCAGTTGCCCTGAGGAGGGCCCTCAAGAGACCCAGTACTTC.

The chain couples TRBV19 to TRBJ1-6; weak D call: TRBD1 (5 bases). The ends were cut back, 3 bases at V and 4 bases at J, with 13 bases in the middle. The CDR3 length is 16 residues. Germline CDR1 and CDR2: LNHDA and SQIVND (reference sequence). CDR3 protein: CASSIGRGAYNSPLHF. Here the CDR3 DNA reads TGTGCCAGTAGTATTGGGAGGGGCGCTTATAATTCACCCCTCCACTTT.

The chain joins TRBV5-4 to TRBJ1-1, with 9 bases identical to TRBD1. J gave up 3 bases and V 6 bases, and 6 bases lay outside the gene matches. CDR3 length: 14 residues. CDR1 and CDR2 (germline): SGHNT, YYREEE (reference sequence). DNA for the CDR3: TGTGCCAGCACCCTCCGGGACAGGGACACTGAAGCTTTCTTT. It encodes CASTLRDRDTEAFF.